Sequencing of this TCR beta chain was carried out in a study of early T cells in non-severe SARS-CoV-2 infection (dated by TCRdb to 2020 to 2022). About the full investigation: TCR sequencing used bulk RNA from unsorted whole blood, so alpha and beta chains could not be paired. Beyond this particular receptor, the publication reports: Matching against VDJdb was skewed toward anti-spike CD8 responses, likely underestimated virus-specific expansions, and missed private and CD4 specificities.

Receptor libraries were prepared by 5' RACE. The instrument given in TCRdb is NextSeq 500. In the TCR library protocol, unique molecular identifiers were attached to individual cDNA molecules to correct for PCR bias and sequencing error. Sequencing covered both TCR alpha and beta chains, and within each sample the abundances of alpha and beta sequences were tightly co-correlated. As for the original processing: V gene, J gene and CDR3 annotation of TCR sequences was performed with Decombinator V4. Expanded TCRs were defined as changing significantly between any two time points under a Poisson model with p below 0.0001. Abundances of TCRs were expressed as counts per million after normalisation to the total number of TCRs sequenced in each sample. A search of VDJdb, accessed on 1 November 2021, was run for TCRs annotated to CMV, EBV and SARS-CoV-2, with TCRs annotated for multiple antigens excluded. TCRdb trimmed the raw reads at Q25, called clones with MiXCR and kept productive beta chains. Under each unique CDR3 protein, matching rows form one entry showing the most common genes and DNA. TCRdb, rather than the study authors, made the V and J calls. The sample profile shows about 39,000 distinct CDR3 sequences; about 4% of them were found once. The ten largest clones capture over 3% of the sample.

In this sample, this clonotype turned up many times. No antigen is known for it. No qualities accompany the bases; no much larger clone lies one base away. The study was a case-control design nested within a healthcare worker cohort in London, UK, with weekly nasopharyngeal swab PCR tests and blood sampling. Between 23 and 31 March 2020, the week of the UK lockdown, healthcare workers were enrolled and then followed up weekly for as long as 16 weeks. The sequenced material came from whole blood. The receptor's source is an adult who was a healthcare worker with PCR-confirmed SARS-CoV-2 infection or an uninfected control (not recorded which).

This receptor carries the CDR3 CSADHRQGAGYTF. The DNA sequence is given as TGCAGTGCTGATCATAGACAGGGCGCTGGCTACACCTTC. Recombination connected TRBV20-1 to TRBJ1-2; the junction holds 7 bases that match TRBD1. The V end gives up 5 bases and the J end 7 bases, leaving 10 bases in the junction not matched to a gene. The germline V gene (reference sequence) supplies CDR1 DFQATT and CDR2 SNEGSKA. Including the terminal cysteine and phenylalanine, the CDR3 comprises 13 residues. The retained sequence is limited to the CDR3, 39 bases, with the frame set at the first base.